Listed below are T cell receptor beta chains from one sample, sequenced in a study of blood T cells in healthy people across ages. TCRdb redid the calling of the 5' RACE reads with MiXCR, one entry per CDR3 protein. The sample includes approximately 820,000 distinct CDR3 sequences, under 55% seen only once; the top ten take around 21%. The sample comprised blood. These receptors were taken from a man in his sixties in good health. The CDR3 runs from the conserved cysteine through the conserved F or W. A D gene is named only where the DNA matches it firmly. Not every row has a clone size; where given, it reads once, few, many or a size class.

d_gene,abundance,j_gene,v_gene,CDR3aa,CDR3nt
.,few,TRBJ2-5,TRBV21-1,CASSKEGRIQETQYF,TGTGCCAGCAGCAAAGAGGGCAGAATCCAAGAGACCCAGTACTTC
TRBD2,few,TRBJ2-3,TRBV7-9,CASSLASGGGDTQYF,TGTGCCAGCAGCTTAGCTAGCGGGGGCGGAGATACGCAGTATTTT
.,.,TRBJ2-7,TRBV6-5,CASSGMGAYEQYF,TGTGCCAGCTCGGGGATGGGGGCCTACGAGCAGTACTTC
.,few,TRBJ2-3,TRBV6-4,CASSQEPSTDTQYF,TGTGCCAGCAGTCAGGAGCCTAGCACAGATACGCAGTATTTT
.,.,TRBJ2-7,TRBV15,CATSRVPGEQYF,TGTGCCACCAGCAGAGTACCTGGCGAGCAGTACTTC
.,.,TRBJ2-3,TRBV20-1,CSPDTQYF,TGCAGCCCAGATACGCAGTATTTT
.,.,TRBJ1-1,TRBV5-1,CASSLTGTGNTEAFF,TGCGCCAGCAGCCTCACCGGGACGGGGAACACTGAAGCTTTCTTT
.,many,TRBJ2-7,TRBV7-2,CASSLAAQREQYF,TGTGCCAGCAGCTTGGCGGCCCAGAGAGAGCAGTACTTC
TRBD1,.,TRBJ1-5,TRBV20-1,CSARDRVQPQHF,TGCAGTGCTAGGGACAGGGTTCAGCCCCAGCATTTT
.,few,TRBJ2-7,TRBV28,CAIAPTGPPHEQYF,TGTGCCATCGCTCCGACGGGTCCCCCCCACGAGCAGTACTTC
.,.,TRBJ1-4,TRBV10-3,CAISARDGEKLFF,TGTGCCATCAGTGCCCGGGACGGTGAAAAACTGTTTTTT
TRBD1,few,TRBJ2-6,TRBV7-8,CASSLSGTGSSGANVLTF,TGTGCCAGTAGCTTATCGGGGACAGGGAGCTCTGGGGCCAACGTCCTGACTTTC
.,.,TRBJ1-5,TRBV24-1,CATSTGASQPQHF,TGTGCCACCAGTACAGGTGCCAGTCAGCCCCAGCATTTT
.,few,TRBJ1-1,TRBV20-1,CSADPGNTEAFF,TGCAGTGCGGACCCAGGGAACACTGAAGCTTTCTTT
.,many,TRBJ2-7,TRBV28,CASSWTGYEQYF,TGTGCCAGCAGCTGGACGGGCTACGAGCAGTACTTC
TRBD2,once,TRBJ2-5,TRBV5-1,CASSPGVAGVLSQETQYF,TGCGCCAGCAGCCCGGGAGTAGCGGGGGTATTGTCCCAAGAGACCCAGTACTTC
.,.,TRBJ1-3,TRBV9,CASSVDPGTGNTIYF,TGTGCCAGCAGCGTAGACCCGGGGACAGGAAACACCATATATTTT